The next 21 T cell receptor beta chains were all read from a single sample in a study of patients and donors after allogeneic stem cell transplantation. TCRdb recomputed calls from the RT-PCR reads with MiXCR, one row per CDR3 protein. This sample has about a million distinct CDR3 sequences; 18% occur once, and the top ten carry roughly 6%. Sequences were obtained from blood, either unsorted or a sorted T cell fraction (not recorded which). The receptors were sampled from a human donor who was either an allogeneic HSCT recipient or a stem cell or donor lymphocyte infusion donor (not recorded which). It is not recorded whose cells these are; they may come from a transplant donor.

This clonotype was recorded a few times. The genes are TRBV6-2 or TRBV6-3 and TRBJ1-4; D remains unclear. The CDR3 loop spans 12 amino acids. V was cut by 7 bases and J by 2 bases, with 5 bases left in between. CDR1 is MNHEY and CDR2 is SVGEGT in the germline V gene. Written as DNA, the CDR3 is TGTGCCAGCACCCAGACTAATGAAAAACTGTTTTTT. Translating it yields CASTQTNEKLFF.

This clonotype was observed a handful of times. The chain combines TRBV20-1 with TRBJ2-5, with 9 bases matching TRBD1. This CDR3 region has 13 residues. Germline V gene lookup returns CDR1 DFQATT and CDR2 SNEGSKA (reference sequence). With V trimmed by 3 bases and J by 4 bases, 3 bases remained unmatched. The CDR3 is CSARRQGGETQYF. As DNA, the CDR3 is TGCAGTGCTAGGAGACAGGGGGGAGAGACCCAGTACTTC.

This clonotype turned up a few times. The chain uses TRBV20-1 and TRBJ1-5; D might be TRBD1 (5 bases). From germline, CDR1 is DFQATT and CDR2 SNEGSKA (reference sequence). The CDR3 is made up of 12 amino acids. The V end was cut by 4 bases, the J end by 7 bases, with 11 bases between. The CDR3 sequence: CSATVGGQPQHF. The CDR3 bases are TGCAGTGCTACGGTCGGGGGGCAGCCCCAGCATTTT.

This clonotype was picked up a small number of times. The rearrangement links TRBV6-2 or TRBV6-3 to TRBJ2-7, with a weak D call TRBD1 (7 bases). The CDR3 runs to 13 residues. V lost 6 bases and J 7 bases, leaving 16 bases between the germline ends. The germline CDR1 and CDR2 sequences are MNHEY and SVGEGT. CDR3 in amino acids: CASSRDRAGEQYF. The CDR3 nucleotides read TGTGCCAGCAGCCGTGACAGGGCGGGAGAGCAGTACTTC.

This clonotype was detected only a few times. This rearrangement joins TRBV7-3 to TRBJ2-2; unclear D gene. The CDR3 has 13 amino acids. V was clipped by 3 bases and J by 5 bases, with 7 bases between them. CDR1 and CDR2 from the germline V gene are SGHTA and FQGTGA. CDR3 sequence reads: CASSFTHTGELFF. DNA of the CDR3: TGTGCCAGCAGCTTCACCCATACCGGGGAGCTGTTTTTT.

The chain joins TRBV24-1 to TRBJ2-2; perhaps TRBD2 as D (5 bases). V lost 4 bases to trimming and J lost 1 base, with 15 bases between them. Germline V gene data show CDR1 as KGHDR and CDR2 as SFDVKD. The CDR3 length is 17 residues. CDR3 DNA: TGTGCCACCAGTGACCCTAGCCGGGTCATGAACACCGGGGAGCTGTTTTTT. The encoded protein is CATSDPSRVMNTGELFF.

The V gene is TRBV5-1, the J gene TRBJ1-1; TRBD1 might be the D (5 bases). Trimming pared 6 bases from V and 7 bases from J, leaving 19 bases between. The germline gives CDR1 SGHRS, CDR2 YFSETQ. This CDR3 comprises 14 residues. The CDR3: CASKPGRGGDEAFF. CDR3 coding DNA: TGCGCCAGCAAACCAGGAAGGGGTGGGGATGAAGCTTTCTTT.

In its sample, this clonotype was seen a few times. The rearrangement links TRBV29-1 to TRBJ1-2, with TRBD1 identical over 7 bases. J was trimmed by 9 bases and V by 5 bases; bases with no gene match: 9. The CDR3 covers 12 residues. CDR1 is SQVTM and CDR2 is ANQGSEA in the germline V gene. This CDR3 reads CSVSGGQWSYTF. In DNA, the CDR3 is TGCAGCGTTTCAGGGGGACAGTGGAGCTACACCTTC.

This clonotype showed up just a few times. This rearrangement joins TRBV19 to TRBJ2-7; D not certain. Germline loops: CDR1 LNHDA, CDR2 SQIVND (reference sequence). Trimming pared 7 bases from V and 6 bases from J, leaving 22 bases between. CDR3 size: 15 residues. This CDR3 reads CASTPSGPFGSEQYF. CDR3 bases: TGTGCCAGTACCCCTAGTGGGCCTTTCGGAAGCGAGCAGTACTTC.

This clonotype was picked up a small number of times. The chain links TRBV5-5 to TRBJ2-7, with D perhaps matching TRBD1 (6 bases). The germline gives CDR1 SGHKS, CDR2 YYEKEE (reference sequence). V lost 5 bases, J lost 3 bases, and 15 bases lay in between. CDR3 length: 14 residues. DNA for the CDR3: TGTGCCAGCAGTTCAGGGGTTCGTCGCTACGAGCAGTACTTC. It translates to CASSSGVRRYEQYF.

This chain connects TRBV12-5 to TRBJ2-3, with D unresolved. The CDR3 contains 13 residues. The germline V gene encodes CDR1 LGHNT and CDR2 FRNRAP. The ends were cut back, 0 bases at V and 4 bases at J, with 5 bases in the middle. The CDR3 is CASGLVSSDTQYF. CDR3 coding DNA: TGTGCTAGTGGTTTGGTTAGCTCAGATACGCAGTATTTT.

The chain combines TRBV7-3 with TRBJ1-6; D gene ambiguous. The CDR3 has 14 residues. Per germline, CDR1 SGHTA and CDR2 FQGTGA. Trimming pared 3 bases from V and 4 bases from J, leaving 7 bases between. CDR3 in amino acids: CASSLGSYNSPLHF. The CDR3 nucleotides are TGTGCCAGCAGCTTGGGCAGTTATAATTCACCCCTCCACTTT.

This clonotype was found a few times. The chain carries TRBV5-5 and TRBJ2-1, with 14 bases matching TRBD2. Germline V gene data show CDR1 as SGHKS and CDR2 as YYEKEE (reference sequence). J gave up 12 bases and V 4 bases, and 6 bases lay outside the gene matches. The CDR3 spans 14 residues. The CDR3 DNA is TGTGCCAGCAGCCCCGGGACTAGCGGGAGTGGGCAGTTCTTC. This codes for CASSPGTSGSGQFF.

The chain employs TRBV25-1 and TRBJ2-2, with D unclear. V lost 3 bases, J lost 4 bases, and 12 bases lay in between. Germline V gives CDR1 MGHDK, CDR2 SYGVNS. The CDR3 has 15 residues. The CDR3 DNA reads as TGTGCCAGCAGTGACCTCGGGCCTATCACCGGGGAGCTGTTTTTT. It is translated as CASSDLGPITGELFF.

This clonotype showed up just a few times. V usage is TRBV12-3 or TRBV12-4 and J usage is TRBJ2-1; 14 positions agree with TRBD2. V was clipped by 3 bases and J by 12 bases; unmatched bases: 4. The CDR3 covers 14 residues. In nucleotides, the CDR3 is TGTGCCAGCAGTTTGGGACTAGCGGGGGCAGGGCAGTTCTTC. Translated, it gives CASSLGLAGAGQFF.

V and J are TRBV4-3 and TRBJ2-1, with 12 bases that match TRBD1. CDR1 and CDR2 (germline): LGHNA, YSLEER. After removal of 0 bases from V and 8 bases from J, the junction contained 5 bases not matched to a gene. The CDR3 has 16 residues. CDR3 sequence reads: CASSQEEGQGAYEQFF. CDR3 bases: TGCGCCAGCAGCCAAGAAGAGGGACAGGGGGCCTATGAGCAGTTCTTC.

V usage is TRBV27 and J usage is TRBJ2-1, with 11 bases fitting TRBD2. Trimming took 6 bases from V and 5 from J; bases not matched to a gene: 9. CDR1 and CDR2 from the germline V gene are MNHEY and SMNVEV (reference sequence). This CDR3 is 16 amino acids long. The CDR3 DNA reads TGTGCCAGCAGCGAATCTAGCGGGAGGAGGAACAATGAGCAGTTCTTC. Its translation is CASSESSGRRNNEQFF.

V is TRBV5-1 and J is TRBJ1-1; 9 bases line up with TRBD1. CDR1 SGHRS and CDR2 YFSETQ come from the germline V gene. This CDR3 spans 14 amino acids. With V trimmed by 5 bases and J by 7 bases, 9 bases remained unmatched. The CDR3: CASREAGTGSEAFF. CDR3 bases: TGCGCCAGCAGAGAAGCCGGGACAGGGAGTGAAGCTTTCTTT.

This sequence joins TRBV29-1 and TRBJ1-2, with no clear D. This CDR3 comprises 16 residues. In germline, CDR1 is SQVTM, CDR2 ANQGSEA. Trimming cost V 2 bases and J 2 bases, with 18 bases left between them. The CDR3 coding sequence is TGCAGCGTTGAATATGGGTCAACAGACCCCAACTATGGCTACACCTTC. It specifies CSVEYGSTDPNYGYTF.

The rearrangement links TRBV4-1 to TRBJ2-5; D possibly corresponds to TRBD2 (6 bases). CDR1 and CDR2 (germline): MGHRA, YSYEKL. This CDR3 spans 16 amino acids. The V and J ends lost 1 base and 2 bases respectively, with 14 bases between them. CDR3 region: CASSQGYGGKQETQYF. In DNA, the CDR3 is TGCGCCAGCAGCCAAGGATATGGCGGGAAACAAGAGACCCAGTACTTC.

In its sample, this clonotype was seen a few times. The rearrangement joins TRBV20-1 to TRBJ1-5; D perhaps matches TRBD1 (5 bases). CDR1 is DFQATT and CDR2 is SNEGSKA in the germline V gene (reference sequence). This CDR3 comprises 16 residues. Trimming left V 3 bases short and J 0 bases short, with 15 bases between. CDR3 DNA: TGCAGTGCTAGTGTAGGCGGGGCCTTTAGCAATCAGCCCCAGCATTTT. This sequence encodes CSASVGGAFSNQPQHF.